This TCR beta chain was recorded in a study of shared clonotypes between healthy human individuals. TCRdb keeps only in-frame clones here, not all; method: immunoSEQ multiplex PCR. Altogether some 2.4 million clones are present, 80% to 95% being singletons, with the ten largest covering about 0.38%. Germline V gene data show CDR1 as MNHEY and CDR2 as SVGAGI. The CDR3 runs to 16 residues. V lost 4 bases to trimming and J lost 0 bases, with 15 bases between them. The sequencing sample was made of naive CD4+ T cells from PBMCs. The subset denotes: CD45RA+ positively selected. The sequence was obtained from a man between 18 and 29 years old in good health. Some clones in this sample may be carry-over from other donors' samples. The chain links TRBV6-5 to TRBJ1-1, with D possibly matching TRBD1 (6 bases). The CDR3: CASSFLRGGMNTEAFF. The CDR3 coding sequence is TGTGCCAGCAGTTTCCTGAGAGGGGGGATGAACACTGAAGCTTTCTTT.